The rows below give T cell receptor beta chains drawn from one sample of a study of long-term antiretroviral therapy in people with HIV. TCRdb keeps only in-frame clones here, not all; method: immunoSEQ multiplex PCR. The sample yields over 10,000 clones, more than 70% seen once. The sample in question was unsorted PBMCs, obtained 0.5 years before starting antiretroviral therapy. The receptors come from a woman aged 40 to 50 with HIV. Each CDR3 is given with its conserved first and last residue. The D gene is left open where the match is weak. Not every row has a clone size; where given, it reads once, few, many or a size class.

d_call,v_call,j_call,clone_size,cdr3_nt,cdr3_aa
-,TRBV18,TRBJ2-1,-,TGTGCCAGCTCCCCCGCTTCTTTAGACAATGAGCAGTTCTTC,CASSPASLDNEQFF
TRBD1,TRBV19,TRBJ1-1,once,TGTGCCAGTAGTATTGAACTGCAGGGGGTTGAAGCTTTCTTT,CASSIELQGVEAFF
-,TRBV5-4,TRBJ2-7,-,TGTGCCAGCAGCTTGGCCGGCGGGCCGCTCTCCTACGAGCAGTACTTC,CASSLAGGPLSYEQYF
-,TRBV2,TRBJ1-2,-,TGTGCCAGCAGCGTCGGGACTAACTATGGCTACACCTTC,CASSVGTNYGYTF
-,TRBV19,TRBJ2-1,-,TGTGCCAGTAGTATAGATCCGCGGGATTACAATGAGCAGTTCTTC,CASSIDPRDYNEQFF
TRBD2,TRBV4-2,TRBJ2-1,-,TGTGCCAGCAGCCAAACTAGCGGTCCCTACAATGAGCAGTTCTTC,CASSQTSGPYNEQFF
-,TRBV11-2,TRBJ2-7,-,TGTGCCAGCAGCTTATCAGGGGCGGGGGACCCGTGGCAGTACTTC,CASSLSGAGDPWQYF
-,TRBV2,TRBJ2-1,-,TGTGCCAGCGGGGTCTATGGTCTGGACTACAATGAGCAGTTCTTC,CASGVYGLDYNEQFF
TRBD1,TRBV7-2,TRBJ1-6,-,TGTGCCAGCAGCCCCTTGGTCGGGACAGGGGGCTTCCCCCTCCACTTT,CASSPLVGTGGFPLHF
-,TRBV15,TRBJ2-7,-,TGTGCCACCAGCAGAGCTCAGGGTTACGAGCAGTACTTC,CATSRAQGYEQYF
-,TRBV6-5,TRBJ1-2,-,TGTGCCAGTTCGGACAGCTATGGCTACACCTTC,CASSDSYGYTF
-,TRBV6-6,TRBJ1-2,few,TGTGCCAGCAGTTACTCGAAACAGGGCGGCTATGGCTACACCTTC,CASSYSKQGGYGYTF
TRBD2,TRBV19,TRBJ2-7,-,TGTGCCAGTAGTATAGGTCTGGGAACTAGCGGGAGTGGTAGTCCCTACGAGCAGTACTTC,CASSIGLGTSGSGSPYEQYF
TRBD1,TRBV7-9,TRBJ1-4,-,TGTGCCAGCAGGACAGGGCTTAATGAAAAACTGTTTTTT,CASRTGLNEKLFF
-,TRBV30,TRBJ1-2,once,TGTGCCTGGGGGAGGCCAGACTATGGCTACACCTTC,CAWGRPDYGYTF
-,TRBV30,TRBJ1-2,-,TGTGCCTGGAATTTGGGTTGGGGGGGCTACACCTTC,CAWNLGWGGYTF
-,TRBV6-5,TRBJ2-1,-,TGTGCCAGCAGTCCCGGGCCCGCCTACAATGAGCAGTTCTTC,CASSPGPAYNEQFF
-,TRBV5-8,TRBJ1-1,-,TGTGCCAGCAGCTTGCTTATGGGGAACACTGAAGCTTTCTTT,CASSLLMGNTEAFF
-,TRBV7-9,TRBJ2-1,-,TGTGCCAGCAGCCCCTGGTCCGACTACTACAATGAGCAGTTCTTC,CASSPWSDYYNEQFF
-,TRBV30,TRBJ2-3,large,TGTGCCTGGAATGGGGGATTCACGCCTAGACCCAGCGGGAGCACAGATACGCAGTATTTT,CAWNGGFTPRPSGSTDTQYF
TRBD2,TRBV27,TRBJ2-7,few,TGTGCCAGCAGCCCTGTGCGGGGGGACGAGCAGTACTTC,CASSPVRGDEQYF
TRBD1,TRBV9,TRBJ1-6,medium-sized,TGTGCCAGCAGCGCCGGGACAGGGAATTCACCCCTCCACTTT,CASSAGTGNSPLHF
-,TRBV6-6,TRBJ2-7,-,TGTGCCAGCAGTTCAGGGAGCGGGACACTTTTCTACGAGCAGTACTTC,CASSSGSGTLFYEQYF
-,TRBV4-2,TRBJ2-1,-,TGTGCCAGCAGCCAAGGGGCGGACTACAATGAGCAGTTCTTC,CASSQGADYNEQFF
TRBD1,TRBV5-4,TRBJ2-7,few,TGTGCCAGCAGCCTGGGACAGGGATTTGCCGAGCAGTACTTC,CASSLGQGFAEQYF
-,TRBV11-2,TRBJ1-1,once,TGTGCCAGCAGCTTAGATGCCGGGGGGGCGGACGGTGAAGCTTTCTTT,CASSLDAGGADGEAFF
TRBD2,TRBV5-4,TRBJ2-3,-,TGTGCCAGCAGCAAGACTAGCGGGGGGGAAGATACGCAGTATTTT,CASSKTSGGEDTQYF
-,TRBV20-1,TRBJ2-7,-,TGCAGTGCTAGAGCGGGGTACGAGCAGTACTTC,CSARAGYEQYF
-,TRBV21-1,TRBJ1-1,-,TGTGCCAGCAGCAAATCCAGGGACAGGGAGGGCCGGCGGGTACTGAACACTGAAGCTTTCTTT,CASSKSRDREGRRVLNTEAFF
-,TRBV7-2,TRBJ1-3,-,TGTGCCAGCAGCGGGGGGCGAAACACCATATATTTT,CASSGGRNTIYF
-,TRBV10-3,TRBJ1-2,once,TGTGCCATCAGTGAGTCAGCGGGCTCCCAACGGAATGGCTACACCTTC,CAISESAGSQRNGYTF
TRBD1,TRBV6-1,TRBJ2-1,-,TGTGCCAGCAGTTCGGACAGGGGGGCCTACAATGAGCAGTTCTTC,CASSSDRGAYNEQFF
TRBD2,TRBV2,TRBJ2-1,medium-sized,TGTGCCGTCGGGACTAGGCTGGACAATGAGCAGTTCTTC,CAVGTRLDNEQFF
-,TRBV19,TRBJ2-2,-,TGTGCCAGTAGTATAGGAGAGGGGGAGCTGTTTTTT,CASSIGEGELFF
-,TRBV27,TRBJ2-7,-,TGTGCCAGCAGTCTCCCACCACATAACGAGCAGTACTTC,CASSLPPHNEQYF
-,TRBV11-2,TRBJ2-7,-,TGTGCCAGCAGCTTAAGGCGGAGGGAGGTTAGGTACGAGCAGTACTTC,CASSLRRREVRYEQYF
TRBD2,TRBV29-1,TRBJ2-4,once,TGCAGCGTTGCGGGACTAGGCGAAAACATTCAGTACTTC,CSVAGLGENIQYF
TRBD1,TRBV2,TRBJ1-1,-,TGTGCCAGCACGGGACAGGGCGGCACTGAAGCTTTCTTT,CASTGQGGTEAFF
-,TRBV6-1,TRBJ1-4,-,TGTGCCAGCAGTGAAGGAGGGACCCTGGGGAAACTGTTTTTT,CASSEGGTLGKLFF
-,TRBV6-5,TRBJ1-4,once,TGTGCCACCAAACTGGCTGAAAAACTGTTTTTT,CATKLAEKLFF
-,TRBV12-5,TRBJ2-5,-,TGTGCTAGTGGTTTGGTACCCGGGGGCCAAGAGACCCAGTACTTC,CASGLVPGGQETQYF
-,TRBV6-5,TRBJ1-1,-,TGTGCCAGCAGTCCAAGGGATGACACTGAAGCTTTCTTT,CASSPRDDTEAFF
-,TRBV11-2,TRBJ2-1,-,TGTGCCAGCAGACCTTCGGGGGCCTCCTACAATGAGCAGTTCTTC,CASRPSGASYNEQFF
-,TRBV5-4,TRBJ1-3,-,TGTGCCAGCAGCTTGGGTCAGCCGCGCTCTGGAAACACCATATATTTT,CASSLGQPRSGNTIYF
-,TRBV19,TRBJ1-2,-,TGTGCCAGTAGTATTCTGACACAGGGCCCCGTGTATGGCTACACCTTC,CASSILTQGPVYGYTF
-,TRBV5-1,TRBJ2-2,-,TGCGCCAGCAGCTTGGAGACCCGAGGTCGCACCGGGGAGCTGTTTTTT,CASSLETRGRTGELFF
-,TRBV14,TRBJ2-4,-,TGTGCCAGCAGCCAAGGGAACGGATTACTAGCCAAAAACATTCAGTACTTC,CASSQGNGLLAKNIQYF
-,TRBV7-9,TRBJ1-4,few,TGTGCCAGCAGCACCCATCTGGGGCGATATGAAAAACTGTTTTTT,CASSTHLGRYEKLFF